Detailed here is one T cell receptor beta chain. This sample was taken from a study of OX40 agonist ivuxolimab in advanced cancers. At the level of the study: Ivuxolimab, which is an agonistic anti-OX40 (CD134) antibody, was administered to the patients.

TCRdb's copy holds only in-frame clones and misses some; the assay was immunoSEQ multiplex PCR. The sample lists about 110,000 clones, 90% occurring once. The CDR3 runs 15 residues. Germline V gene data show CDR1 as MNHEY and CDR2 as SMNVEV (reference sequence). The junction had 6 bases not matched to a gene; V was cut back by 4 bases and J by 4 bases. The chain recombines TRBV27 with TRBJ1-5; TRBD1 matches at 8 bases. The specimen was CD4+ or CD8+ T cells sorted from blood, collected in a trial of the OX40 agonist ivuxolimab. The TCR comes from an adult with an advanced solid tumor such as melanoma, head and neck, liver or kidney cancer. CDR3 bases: TGTGCCAGCAGTTCAGGGACAGGTACTAATCAGCCCCAGCATTTT. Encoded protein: CASSSGTGTNQPQHF.